The sequence of this T cell receptor (beta chain) was determined in a study of T cell responses to AZD1222 COVID-19 vaccine (dated by TCRdb to the early 2020s). As for the study more broadly: TCR sequencing covered 230 or so trial participants: 200 to 220 given two doses of AZD1222 and 26 given two doses of MenACWY control vaccine. Enrollment into the trials was organized by age into subgroups of 18-55, 56-69 and 70-plus years, and those subgroups contained approximately 160, 26 and 62 TCR-sequenced participants, respectively.

Paper-wide results and their limitations: Reportedly, close to half of the unique spike-specific TCRs recognized epitopes lying outside the regions that are mutated in the B.1.351 and B.1.1.7 variants. Participants were mostly white British, with more females than males. The authors suggested clonal diversity may have been underestimated. In the small 56-69-year group, the increase in depth fell short of significance, most likely because of low power. The whole spike protein was spanned by vaccine-associated CD4 TCRs, and dominant responses were seen in regions 160-218 and 743-854. Conclusions about previously exposed vaccinees were limited because only a handful of AZD1222 recipients were SARS-CoV-2 seropositive at baseline. Spike-specific TCR breadth and depth rose significantly after two AZD1222 doses compared with day 0 and with MenACWY recipients. Because no day 14 peak-response samples were available, the repertoires could be characterized only after the peak T cell response.

The CDR3 regions of human TCRbeta chains were subjected to immunosequencing. The published analysis was carried out like this. Repertoire TCRs were matched against a reference library of SARS-CoV-2-specific TCRs generated with the MIRA antigen-specificity platform. Breadth meant the fraction of unique TCRs that were SARS-CoV-2-associated, whereas depth meant the fraction of total T cells that were SARS-CoV-2-associated. Using the MIRA data, every spike-specific TCR was mapped to the spike region that the TCR reacted to and assigned to either a CD4 or a CD8 class. Log10-transformed breadth and depth values were compared by one-way ANOVA with Sidak's multiple comparisons tests. Imported from immuneACCESS, the table was reduced by TCRdb to in-frame sequences with V and J called. These copies leave out some clones; in studies compared against another copy, an unresolved V gene accounts for under half, and the cause of the remainder is not known. V and J calls and clone size are given by that table; D and trimming were obtained from the DNA. The sample includes 150,000 or so clones, with about 90% observed a single time. Under 1.5% of the sample is taken by the ten largest.

This specimen's time point label, interpreted: about 28 days (+/-7) after the second vaccine dose. AZD1222 recipients given second doses at about 4 weeks or at about 12 weeks were pooled, since spike-specific TCR depth and breadth were not found to differ between the two schedules. Vaccinee samples were obtained from the UK trials COV001 and COV002, which included a single-blind randomized controlled phase 2/3 trial of AZD1222 (ChAdOx1 nCoV-19) in healthy adults. Trial participant PBMC samples were collected at day 0 and day 28 after the second dose for TCRbeta chain sequencing. A remark on this clone: Its antigen is unknown. Base qualities were left out, and no much larger clone turns up one base away.

The sequence derives from an adult who received the AZD1222 COVID-19 vaccine. This specimen consisted of peripheral blood, obtained 28 days after the second AZD1222 dose.

CDR3 protein: CASSLRLGNQPQHF. In nucleotides, the sequence is TGTGCCAGCAGTCTCCGACTCGGCAATCAGCCCCAGCATTTT. Recombination linked TRBV2 to TRBJ1-5; the D gene lacks a confident call. The germline V gene yields SNHLY for CDR1 and FYNNEI for CDR2. V is shortened by 5 bases, J by 2 bases, and the region joining them spans 10 bases. The CDR3 measures 14 amino acids from cysteine to phenylalanine. Only the CDR3 portion is preserved as DNA: 42 bases, with reading frame beginning at the first base.